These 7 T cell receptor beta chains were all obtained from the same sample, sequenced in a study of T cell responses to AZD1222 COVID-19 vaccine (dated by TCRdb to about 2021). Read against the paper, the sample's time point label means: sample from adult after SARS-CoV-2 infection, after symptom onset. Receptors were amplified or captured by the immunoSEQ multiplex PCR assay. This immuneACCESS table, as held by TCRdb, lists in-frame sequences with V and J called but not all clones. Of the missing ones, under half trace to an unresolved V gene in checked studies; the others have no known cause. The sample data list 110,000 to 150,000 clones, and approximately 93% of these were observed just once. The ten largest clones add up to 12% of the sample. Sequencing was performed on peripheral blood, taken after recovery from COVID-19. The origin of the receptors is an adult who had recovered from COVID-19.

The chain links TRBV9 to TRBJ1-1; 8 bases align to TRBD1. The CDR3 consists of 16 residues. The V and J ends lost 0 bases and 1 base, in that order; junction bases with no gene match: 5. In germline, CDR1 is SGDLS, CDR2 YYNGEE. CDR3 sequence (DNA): TGTGCCAGCAGCGTAGGAGTCGGGACAGGGAACACTGAAGCTTTCTTT. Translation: CASSVGVGTGNTEAFF.

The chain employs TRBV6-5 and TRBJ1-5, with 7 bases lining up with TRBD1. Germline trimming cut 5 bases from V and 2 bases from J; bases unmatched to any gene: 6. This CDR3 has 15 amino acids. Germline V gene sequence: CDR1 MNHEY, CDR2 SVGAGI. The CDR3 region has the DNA TGTGCCAGCAGTCCCCGACAGGGCCGCAATCAGCCCCAGCATTTT. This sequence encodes CASSPRQGRNQPQHF.

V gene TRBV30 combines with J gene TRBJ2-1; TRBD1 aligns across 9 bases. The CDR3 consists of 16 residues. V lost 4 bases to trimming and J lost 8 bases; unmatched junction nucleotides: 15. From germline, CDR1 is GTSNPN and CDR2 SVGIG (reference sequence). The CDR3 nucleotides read TGTGCCTGGACCATAATTCCCGGGACAGGGAAAGATGAGCAGTTCTTC. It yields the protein CAWTIIPGTGKDEQFF.

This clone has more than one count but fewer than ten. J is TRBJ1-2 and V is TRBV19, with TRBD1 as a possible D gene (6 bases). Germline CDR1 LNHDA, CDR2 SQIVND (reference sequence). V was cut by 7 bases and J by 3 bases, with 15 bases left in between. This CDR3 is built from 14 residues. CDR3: CASIDRGGDYGYTF. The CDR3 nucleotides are TGTGCCAGTATCGATAGGGGGGGCGACTATGGCTACACCTTC.

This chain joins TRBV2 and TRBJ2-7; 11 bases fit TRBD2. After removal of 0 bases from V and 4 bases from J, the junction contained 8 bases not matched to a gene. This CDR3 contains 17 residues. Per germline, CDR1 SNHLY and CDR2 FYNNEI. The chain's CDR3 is CASSEALPGTSGYEQYF. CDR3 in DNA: TGTGCCAGCAGTGAAGCGCTTCCCGGGACTAGCGGATACGAGCAGTACTTC.

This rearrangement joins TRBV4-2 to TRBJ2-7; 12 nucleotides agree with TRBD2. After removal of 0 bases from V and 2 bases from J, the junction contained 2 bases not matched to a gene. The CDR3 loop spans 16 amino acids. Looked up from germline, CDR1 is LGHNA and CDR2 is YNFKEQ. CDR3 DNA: TGTGCCAGCAGCCAAGAAGGACTAGCGGGACCCTACGAGCAGTACTTC. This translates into CASSQEGLAGPYEQYF.

For the CDR3, the DNA is TGTGCCAGCAGCCTGACAGGTTCTAGCAATCAGCCCCAGCATTTT. Protein sequence: CASSLTGSSNQPQHF. V and J are TRBV7-2 and TRBJ1-5; D is possibly TRBD1 (6 bases). This CDR3 region has 15 residues. Germline values: CDR1 SGHTA, CDR2 FQGNSA. V was shortened by 5 bases and J by 0 bases, with 11 bases between the two germline ends. Full variable domain (missing parts from reference TRBV7-2 and TRBJ1-5): GAGVSQSPSNKVTEKGKDVELRCDPISGHTALYWYRQSLGQGLEFLIYFQGNSAPDKSGLPSDRFSAERTGGSVSTLTIQRTQQEDSAVYLCASSLTGSSNQPQHFGDGTRLSIL.